This is a list of T cell receptor beta chains from one sample in a study of blood T cells in healthy people across ages. TCRdb recomputed calls from the 5' RACE reads with MiXCR, one row per CDR3 protein. This table holds about 1.8 million distinct CDR3 sequences, 49% found once. Sequences were obtained from blood. These receptor sequences come from a woman aged 40-49 years in good health. Each CDR3 is given with its conserved first and last residue. D genes are given only for firm matches. Size is omitted from some rows. Given values are once, few, many or a class for expanded clones.

j_call d_call v_call clone_size cdr3_nt cdr3_aa
TRBJ2-1 TRBD1 TRBV6-2/TRBV6-3 - TGTGCCAGCAGTTACCGGATGGACAGGGAACTGTTCTTC CASSYRMDRELFF
TRBJ2-7 - TRBV7-2 - TGTGCCAGCAGCTCTACCTGGGACGCGTACGAGCAGTACTTC CASSSTWDAYEQYF
TRBJ1-2 - TRBV20-1 - TGCAGTGCACTAGCAGTACCGAGGCAGGGTGGGGGTGGCTACACCTTC CSALAVPRQGGGGYTF
TRBJ2-1 TRBD2 TRBV28 - TGTGGTAGCGGGGCGGGTCACAATGAGCAGTTCTTC CGSGAGHNEQFF
TRBJ2-5 TRBD2 TRBV15 - TGTGGCACCAGCAGAGCGGGTCAGCGGGGATGGGATGAGCAGTACTTC CGTSRAGQRGWDEQYF
TRBJ2-7 - TRBV18 - TGTGCCAGCTCCCCAAGGGCTAGCAGTCTTCTTGAGCAGTACTTC CASSPRASSLLEQYF
TRBJ1-4 - TRBV19 - TGTGCCAGTAGTATTATGGTGTCCAGTGAAAAACTGTTTTTT CASSIMVSSEKLFF
TRBJ2-5 - TRBV10-3 - TGTGCCATCAGTGAGTGGGCAAACCAAGAGACCCAGTACTTC CAISEWANQETQYF
TRBJ2-6 - TRBV21-1 few TGTGCCAGGACAGGGGCTGGGGCCAACGTCCTGACTTTC CARTGAGANVLTF
TRBJ2-1 - TRBV28 - TGTGCCAGCAGTTCCCCTCCGATTACAATTCTGTTCTTC CASSSPPITILFF
TRBJ1-1 TRBD1 TRBV20-1 - TGCAGTCGGGACAGGGGCTTGAGGGAAGCTTTCTTT CSRDRGLREAFF
TRBJ2-7 - TRBV28 - TGTGCCAGTCTAGGGGGTTACTCCTACGAGCAGTACTTC CASLGGYSYEQYF
TRBJ1-1 - TRBV5-1 - TGCGCCAGCAGCTTCGGGGGGCGGACTGAAGCTTTCTTT CASSFGGRTEAFF
TRBJ2-7 TRBD1 TRBV7-6 few TGTGCCAGCAGCTTAGCGGGGGGAACAGGGGGCGAGCAGTACTTC CASSLAGGTGGEQYF
TRBJ2-7 TRBD2 TRBV7-2 - TGTGCCAGCAGCCCCCAACCTAGCGGGGGGGCAGGTTCCTACGAGCAGTACTTC CASSPQPSGGAGSYEQYF
TRBJ2-3 TRBD1 TRBV27 once TGTGCCAGCAGCCGACAGGGTTTGGGGGTTAGCACAGATACGCAGTATTTT CASSRQGLGVSTDTQYF
TRBJ2-1 TRBD2 TRBV4-2 - TGTGCCAGCAGCCAGGGGATAGCGGGGGGTTCCTACAATGAGCAGTTCTTC CASSQGIAGGSYNEQFF
TRBJ1-1 - TRBV7-2 - TGTGCCAGCAGCTTAGGCCCGACGAGGGATGGGGCTTTCTTT CASSLGPTRDGAFF
TRBJ2-5 - TRBV20-1 many TGCAGTGTTTGGGTAGGGGAGACCCAGTACTTC CSVWVGETQYF
TRBJ1-6 TRBD1 TRBV4-1 - TGCGCCAGCAGCCACTTGGACAGGGGAAAACCGAATTCACCCCTCCACTTT CASSHLDRGKPNSPLHF
TRBJ2-1 TRBD2 TRBV29-1 - TGCAGCGCCGGGCTCGGCGCGGGGGGGTTCAATGAGCAGTTCTTC CSAGLGAGGFNEQFF
TRBJ2-5 - TRBV5-1 - TGCGCCAGCCGTCCGGCACTAAGTGATGCGGAGACCCAGTACTTC CASRPALSDAETQYF
TRBJ2-1 TRBD2 TRBV12-3/TRBV12-4 many TGTGCCAGCAGTCCCGGGACTAGCGGGGCGCTTTACAATGAGCAGTTCTTC CASSPGTSGALYNEQFF
TRBJ1-2 - TRBV6-5 - TGTGCCAGCAGTTCTCAAAATCGGGCCCCCGAAGCTAACTATGGCTACACCTTC CASSSQNRAPEANYGYTF
TRBJ2-1 - TRBV28 few TGTGCCAGCAGTACACAGGGTGAGGCTCCTGGCAATGAGCAGTTCTTC CASSTQGEAPGNEQFF
TRBJ1-2 - TRBV25-1 - TGTGCCAGCAGTGAACGAGACAGGAGCTTGAACTATGGCTACACCTTC CASSERDRSLNYGYTF
TRBJ1-6 TRBD1 TRBV4-3 - TGCGCCAGCAGCCAAGAGTGGGACAGGGTAGTGGGGAATTCACCCCTCCACTTT CASSQEWDRVVGNSPLHF
TRBJ2-7 TRBD2 TRBV4-3 - TGCGCCAGCAGCCAAGAGACTAGCGGGGGAGTGTACGAGCAGTACTTC CASSQETSGGVYEQYF
TRBJ2-6 TRBD1 TRBV20-1 - TGCAGTGGGGGACAGACTGGGGCCAACGTCCTGACTTTC CSGGQTGANVLTF
TRBJ2-1 - TRBV4-1 - TGCGCCAGCAGCCAAGAGGTTTGGAATGAGCAGTTCTTC CASSQEVWNEQFF
TRBJ2-3 TRBD1 TRBV27 - TGTGCCAGCAGTTTTGTGGCAGGGGGCGCGGTAGTAGATACGCAGTATTTT CASSFVAGGAVVDTQYF
TRBJ1-5 - TRBV5-1 - TGCGCCAGCAATCCACAGGGAAGCAATCAGCCCCAGCATTTT CASNPQGSNQPQHF
TRBJ2-3 - TRBV3-1 few TGTGCCAGCAGCCAAGTAGCAGGACTACTCCTAGAGAGCACAGATACGCAGTATTTT CASSQVAGLLLESTDTQYF
TRBJ2-5 TRBD1 TRBV4-3 many TGCGCCAGCAGCCAAGGGGACAGGGGAAGGGAGACCCAGTACTTC CASSQGDRGRETQYF
TRBJ2-5 - TRBV7-2 few TGTGCCAGCAGAGGAACTGTGAGGGAGACCCAGTACTTC CASRGTVRETQYF
TRBJ2-5 - TRBV3-1 - TGTGCCAGCAGCCAAGATAGGTACCAGCAAGAGACCCAGTACTTC CASSQDRYQQETQYF
TRBJ2-5 - TRBV5-1 - TGCGCCAGCAGCTTGGCCCTCGTCACTCTTGAAGAGACCCAGTACTTC CASSLALVTLEETQYF
TRBJ2-7 TRBD1 TRBV4-3 few TGCGCCAGCAGCCATGACAGGGCTGGCGAGCAGTACTTC CASSHDRAGEQYF
TRBJ2-5 - TRBV3-1 - TGTGCCAGCAGCCAAGAGTCAGGGTTCGGGACCCAGTACTTC CASSQESGFGTQYF
TRBJ1-2 - TRBV7-2 - TGTGCCAGCAGCCTGAAAGGGGCTTATGGCTACACCTTC CASSLKGAYGYTF
TRBJ2-3 - TRBV4-3 - TGCGCCAGCAGCCAAGATCGCGAGACCTCCGGAGGAGATACGCAGTATTTT CASSQDRETSGGDTQYF
TRBJ2-3 - TRBV28 few TGTGCCAGCAGTCCCGTTTCGATTTTAGATACGCAGTATTTT CASSPVSILDTQYF
TRBJ2-5 TRBD2 TRBV9 - TGTGCCAGCAGCGAAGGACTAGCGGGGGGGGAGACCCAGTACTTC CASSEGLAGGETQYF
TRBJ2-5 - TRBV2 - TGTGCCAGCAGGTGGGGGGCCGGAGAGACCCAGTACTTC CASRWGAGETQYF